Each of the 24 T cell receptor beta chains below was sequenced from the same sample in a study of CD8 T cells in ankylosing spondylitis. General study findings and limits: A TCR beta motif of eight highly homologous variants appeared characteristic of ankylosing spondylitis blood.

These TCRs are of unknown antigen specificity. One entry per CDR3 protein, called by TCRdb with MiXCR from the 5' RACE reads. The sample carries around 100,000 distinct CDR3 sequences, more than 8.5% recorded once. Sample: blood, either unsorted or a sorted T cell fraction (not recorded which). The origin of the receptors is a male donor with ankylosing spondylitis.

The CDR3 DNA is TGTGCCAGCAGCTTAGTTCGGCTGGGTGGAGATACGCAGTATTTT. Translating gives CASSLVRLGGDTQYF. The rearrangement uses TRBV11-2 and TRBJ2-3; D gene ambiguous. CDR1 and CDR2 from the germline V gene are SGHAT and FQNNGV. Trimming shortened V by 1 base and J by 5 bases, and 13 bases separated the two germline ends. CDR3 length: 15 residues.

In its sample, this clonotype was seen a few times. V gene TRBV5-1 combines with J gene TRBJ2-5; D is unclear. Germline CDR1 is SGHRS and CDR2 is YFSETQ. V gave up 2 bases and J gave up 1 base, with 6 bases separating them. There are 13 residues in the CDR3. The CDR3 protein is CASSFRGQETQYF. CDR3 coding DNA: TGCGCCAGCAGCTTCAGAGGCCAAGAGACCCAGTACTTC.

This clonotype was observed a few times. This sequence joins TRBV6-4 and TRBJ2-1; D unclear. The CDR3 covers 13 residues. CDR1 MRHNA and CDR2 SNTAGT come from the germline V gene. The V and J ends lost 2 bases and 4 bases respectively, with 6 bases between them. The CDR3 sequence is CASSDESYNEQFF. The CDR3 DNA is TGTGCCAGCAGTGACGAATCTTACAATGAGCAGTTCTTC.

This clonotype was counted ten times or more. The rearrangement links TRBV15 to TRBJ2-7; TRBD1 aligns across 11 bases. CDR3 size: 18 residues. The V gene's germline CDR1 is LNHNV and CDR2 YYDKDF (reference sequence). The V and J ends lost 3 bases and 0 bases, in that order; junction bases with no gene match: 10. CDR3 DNA sequence: TGTGCCACCAGCAGCCTACCTCGGGGACAGGGGGTCTCCTACGAGCAGTACTTC. Protein: CATSSLPRGQGVSYEQYF.

This sequence joins TRBV7-9 and TRBJ1-5; TRBD1 aligns across 9 bases. The CDR3 length is 15 residues. V trimming: 4 bases; J trimming: 4 bases; junction bases outside the gene matches: 5. Germline values: CDR1 SEHNR, CDR2 FQNEAQ (reference sequence). This CDR3 reads CASSSTGTGNQPQHF. For the CDR3, the DNA is TGTGCCAGCAGCTCGACCGGGACAGGGAATCAGCCCCAGCATTTT.

This clonotype was found many times. The chain couples TRBV20-1 to TRBJ2-3; TRBD2 matches at 9 bases. Looked up from germline, CDR1 is DFQATT and CDR2 is SNEGSKA (reference sequence). The CDR3 has 19 residues. V lost 3 bases, J lost 2 bases, and 18 bases stayed unmatched. The CDR3 DNA reads as TGCAGTGCTAGTCGGGCACTACGGGCGGGAGGGCTCCCCACAGATACGCAGTATTTT. It codes for CSASRALRAGGLPTDTQYF.

This clonotype was counted at least ten times. The rearrangement uses TRBV29-1 and TRBJ2-2; D remains ambiguous. The V end was cut by 6 bases, the J end by 0 bases, with 14 bases between. Germline values: CDR1 SQVTM, CDR2 ANQGSEA. This CDR3 region has 15 residues. The CDR3 DNA sequence: TGCAGCGTGATTAGTGCACTTACGAACACCGGGGAGCTGTTTTTT. Translated, it gives CSVISALTNTGELFF.

This clonotype has a count of ten or more. The chain has TRBV13 and TRBJ2-3; 10 bases agree with TRBD2. CDR1 is PRHDT and CDR2 is FYEKMQ in the germline V gene (reference sequence). The CDR3 runs to 17 residues. With V trimmed by 2 bases and J by 3 bases, 8 bases remained unmatched. The DNA of the CDR3 is TGTGCCAGCAGCTTACGGGCTAGCGGGAGAGAAACAGATACGCAGTATTTT. It is translated as CASSLRASGRETDTQYF. The whole variable domain, filled in from reference TRBV13 and TRBJ2-3, reads AAGVIQSPRHLIKEKRETATLKCYPIPRHDTVYWYQQGPGQDPQFLISFYEKMQSDKGSIPDRFSAQQFSDYHSELNMSSLELGDSALYFCASSLRASGRETDTQYFGPGTRLTVL.

The rearrangement joins TRBV5-1 to TRBJ1-1; D is possibly TRBD1 (6 bases). Germline CDR1 SGHRS, CDR2 YFSETQ. Trimming removed 7 bases at V and 8 bases at J, with 12 bases between. CDR3 length: 11 residues. CDR3 in amino acids: CASAGGLEAFF. The CDR3 nucleotides read TGCGCCAGCGCCGGGGGGCTCGAAGCTTTCTTT.

This clonotype was recorded many times. The chain couples TRBV27 to TRBJ2-1, with 9 bases that match TRBD2. Germline V CDR1 and CDR2: MNHEY, SMNVEV (reference sequence). V shed 7 bases, J shed 10 bases, and the junction held 17 bases outside the gene matches. This CDR3 has 16 amino acids. In nucleotides, the CDR3 is TGTGCCAGCAACCCTTTAGCGGGAGACGGGCAAAGGGAGCAGTTCTTC. Its translation is CASNPLAGDGQREQFF.

At least ten counts were recorded for this clonotype. The genes are TRBV10-3 and TRBJ2-7; tentative D call: TRBD1 (6 bases). V was shortened by 3 bases and J by 2 bases, with 8 bases between the two germline ends. The CDR3 length is 13 residues. Germline values: CDR1 ENHRY, CDR2 SYGVKD. CDR3 region: CAISEGQTYEQYV. The CDR3 DNA reads as TGTGCCATCAGTGAAGGACAGACCTACGAGCAGTACGTC.

In this sample, this clonotype turned up many times. The chain combines TRBV3-1 with TRBJ2-1; no clear D gene. CDR1 is LGHDT and CDR2 is YNNKEL in the germline V gene (reference sequence). Trimming pared 0 bases from V and 5 bases from J, leaving 11 bases between. The CDR3 spans 15 residues. CDR3 amino acids: CASSQDELSDNEQFF. The CDR3, as DNA: TGTGCCAGCAGCCAAGATGAGTTGTCTGACAATGAGCAGTTCTTC.

In this sample, this clonotype turned up many times. The V gene is TRBV7-8, the J gene TRBJ2-4; D perhaps matches TRBD1 (6 bases). Germline V CDR1 and CDR2: SGHVS, FQNEAQ. The V end was cut by 1 base, the J end by 6 bases, with 19 bases between. This CDR3 is 17 amino acids long. The CDR3 nucleotides read TGTGCCAGCAGCTTAGGCCTCGTGGGAGCCAGGGGAAACATTCAGTACTTC. Amino acids: CASSLGLVGARGNIQYF.

This clonotype was found once. A clone one base away is much larger, so this may be a read error. This sequence joins TRBV5-1 and TRBJ2-3; 8 bases map to TRBD1. Germline V lookup: CDR1 SGHRS, CDR2 YFSETQ. This CDR3 spans 15 amino acids. For the CDR3, the DNA is TGCGCCAGCAGCACTGGACAGGGTGGCACAGATACGCAGAATTTT. This sequence encodes CASSTGQGGTDTQNF.

This clonotype was picked up many times. The rearrangement joins TRBV20-1 to TRBJ2-7, with D perhaps matching TRBD1 (5 bases). V was trimmed by 2 bases and J by 1 base, leaving 9 bases between them. CDR3 length: 13 residues. Germline V lookup: CDR1 DFQATT, CDR2 SNEGSKA (reference sequence). The CDR3 DNA is TGCAGTGCTAGACCCAGGGCTTCCTACGAGCAGTACGTC. Translation gives CSARPRASYEQYV.

This clonotype was detected only a few times. The J gene is TRBJ2-5, the V gene TRBV7-8, with D perhaps matching TRBD1 (5 bases). The CDR3 runs 17 residues. Trimming took off 0 bases at V and 2 bases at J, with 16 bases between the two ends. Germline CDR1 and CDR2: SGHVS and FQNEAQ. The CDR3 sequence is CASSLAKGRLEQETQYF. The DNA of the CDR3 is TGTGCCAGCAGCTTAGCGAAGGGGCGGCTCGAACAAGAGACCCAGTACTTC.

This clonotype showed up many times. The rearrangement joins TRBV27 to TRBJ2-5; TRBD1 aligns across 7 bases. Germline-derived CDR1 and CDR2 are MNHEY and SMNVEV (reference sequence). J was trimmed by 3 bases and V by 0 bases; bases with no gene match: 4. The CDR3 sequence is 15 residues long. CDR3 sequence reads: CASSLSRTGEETQYF. The CDR3 coding sequence is TGTGCCAGCAGTTTATCGCGAACAGGGGAAGAGACCCAGTACTTC.

This clonotype was counted many times. The chain couples TRBV4-2 to TRBJ2-2; D gene ambiguous. The germline V and J ends were trimmed by 1 base and 3 bases, with 6 bases remaining between them. The germline gives CDR1 LGHNA, CDR2 YNFKEQ. This CDR3 region has 14 residues. CDR3 nucleotides: TGTGCCAGCAGCCAAGCTAGGGACACCGGGGAGCTGTTTTTT. This sequence encodes CASSQARDTGELFF.

The chain joins TRBV28 to TRBJ2-1; D gene ambiguous. The germline V gene encodes CDR1 MDHEN and CDR2 SYDVKM. Trimming removed 4 bases from V and 5 bases from J, with 9 bases in between. CDR3 length: 13 amino acids. The CDR3 sequence is CASSSGGNNEQFF. CDR3 DNA: TGTGCCAGCAGTTCGGGTGGGAACAATGAGCAGTTCTTC.

This clonotype turned up a few times. The chain employs TRBV27 and TRBJ1-2; weak D call: TRBD1 (6 bases). The V gene's germline CDR1 is MNHEY and CDR2 SMNVEV (reference sequence). The CDR3 contains 15 residues. V lost 0 bases and J 6 bases, leaving 14 bases between the germline ends. The CDR3 DNA sequence: TGTGCCAGCAGTTTATCGGGAGGGACAAGCCATGGCTACACCTTC. The encoded protein is CASSLSGGTSHGYTF.

This clonotype appeared a few times. The J gene is TRBJ2-1, the V gene TRBV19; TRBD1 matches 9 bases. The CDR3 contains 21 residues. The germline CDR1 and CDR2 sequences are LNHDA and SQIVND (reference sequence). V gave up 5 bases and J gave up 7 bases; unmatched junction bases: 27. CDR3 DNA sequence: TGTGCCAGTAGTTTTATCCCTTCCCTTTTTGCCGGGACAGGGTCTTCAAATGAGCAGTTCTTC. It encodes CASSFIPSLFAGTGSSNEQFF.

This clonotype was picked up many times. V is TRBV11-2 and J is TRBJ2-1, with 12 bases lining up with TRBD2. The CDR3 consists of 15 residues. J gave up 9 bases and V 1 base, and 4 bases lay outside the gene matches. Germline CDR1 is SGHAT and CDR2 is FQNNGV. CDR3 in DNA: TGTGCCAGCAGCTTAGCTAGCGGGAGGGTTGGTGAGCAGTTCTTC. The encoded protein is CASSLASGRVGEQFF.

This clonotype has a count of ten or more. The CDR3 sequence is CASSPGGDTEAFF. Here the CDR3 DNA reads TGTGCCAGCAGCCCCGGGGGGGACACTGAAGCTTTCTTT. V usage is TRBV14 and J usage is TRBJ1-1; maybe TRBD1 (5 bases). Germline CDR1 SGHDN, CDR2 FVKESK. There are 13 residues in the CDR3. Trimming shortened V by 4 bases and J by 3 bases, and 9 bases separated the two germline ends.

This clonotype came up a few times. This rearrangement joins TRBV12-3 or TRBV12-4 to TRBJ1-4; perhaps TRBD1 as D (6 bases). Trimming pared 6 bases from V and 7 bases from J, leaving 12 bases between. This CDR3 is 13 amino acids long. The CDR3 protein is CASSGTLGEKLFF. Here the CDR3 DNA reads TGTGCCAGCAGCGGGACACTGGGTGAAAAACTGTTTTTT.